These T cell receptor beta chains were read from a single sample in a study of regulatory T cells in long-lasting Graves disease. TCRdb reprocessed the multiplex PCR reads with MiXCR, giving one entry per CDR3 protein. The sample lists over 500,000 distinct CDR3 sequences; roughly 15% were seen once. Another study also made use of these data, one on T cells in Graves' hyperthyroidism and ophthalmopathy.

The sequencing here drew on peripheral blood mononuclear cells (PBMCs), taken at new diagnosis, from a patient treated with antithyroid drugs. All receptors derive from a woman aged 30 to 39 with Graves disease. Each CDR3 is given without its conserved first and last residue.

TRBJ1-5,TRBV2,ASSQGLQGEQPQH
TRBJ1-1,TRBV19,ASSITGSNTEAF
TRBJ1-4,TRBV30,AGDRGPSVEKLF
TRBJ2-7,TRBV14,ASSQDRAGVRYEQY
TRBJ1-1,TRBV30,AWGRGVAAEAF
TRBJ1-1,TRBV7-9,GSSLGQNTEAF
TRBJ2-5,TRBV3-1,ASSQVRQVLGTQY
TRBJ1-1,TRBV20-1,SASQGFMNTEAF
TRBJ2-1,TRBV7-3,ASSPGGDGEQF
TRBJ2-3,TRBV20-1,SAREYVGTDTQY
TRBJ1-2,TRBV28,AVRPRYGYT
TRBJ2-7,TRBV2,ASEMGLAGDWYEQY